These T cell receptor beta chains were read from a single sample in a study of OX40 agonist ivuxolimab in advanced cancers. The table came from immunoSEQ multiplex PCR; TCRdb's copy has only in-frame clones and leaves some out. The table has tens of thousands of clones, about 90% seen once. Material: CD4+ or CD8+ T cells sorted from blood, obtained in a trial of the OX40 agonist ivuxolimab. These receptor sequences come from an adult with an advanced solid tumor such as melanoma, head and neck, liver or kidney cancer. Both conserved end residues are part of each CDR3. D genes are given only for firm matches. A clone size is listed for some rows: how often the clone was seen (once, few, many), or a class if it is expanded.

j_call v_call clone_size d_call cdr3_aa cdr3_nt
TRBJ2-1 TRBV2 NA TRBD1 CASSEADRGYYNEQFF TGTGCCAGCAGTGAAGCGGACAGGGGGTACTATAATGAGCAGTTCTTC
TRBJ2-7 TRBV11-2 NA NA CASSFGGAFSYEQYF TGTGCCAGCAGCTTTGGCGGTGCTTTCTCCTACGAGCAGTACTTC
TRBJ2-7 TRBV7-2 NA TRBD1 CASSLAPGQGAPEQYF TGTGCCAGCAGCTTGGCTCCGGGACAGGGGGCGCCCGAGCAGTACTTC
TRBJ2-3 TRBV6-5 NA TRBD2 CASSRGTSGTDTQYF TGTGCCAGCAGTAGGGGGACTAGCGGGACAGATACGCAGTATTTT
TRBJ2-5 TRBV9 NA NA CASGEWEQRVSQETQYF TGTGCCAGCGGAGAGTGGGAGCAGCGGGTCAGCCAAGAGACCCAGTACTTC
TRBJ2-3 TRBV7-8 medium-sized NA CASSPEPEATDTQYF TGTGCCAGCAGCCCAGAACCCGAGGCAACAGATACGCAGTATTTT
TRBJ2-7 TRBV19 NA NA CASTPAHTGWPYYEQYF TGTGCCAGTACTCCTGCGCACACGGGATGGCCCTACTACGAGCAGTACTTC
TRBJ1-1 TRBV7-6 NA NA CASSLESGGGAEAFF TGTGCCAGCAGCTTAGAAAGTGGGGGGGGCGCTGAAGCTTTCTTT
TRBJ1-1 TRBV7-6 NA NA CASSPVTGKDTEAFF TGTGCCAGCAGCCCCGTGACCGGGAAGGATACTGAAGCTTTCTTT
TRBJ1-4 TRBV7-8 NA TRBD1 CASSPTGLVVANEKLFF TGTGCCAGCAGCCCGACAGGGCTTGTTGTAGCTAATGAAAAACTGTTTTTT
TRBJ2-1 TRBV19 NA NA CASSGSWVYNEQFF TGTGCCAGTAGTGGCTCCTGGGTCTACAATGAGCAGTTCTTC
TRBJ2-1 TRBV5-1 NA NA CASSLGDSNNEQFF TGCGCCAGCAGCTTGGGGGACTCCAACAATGAGCAGTTCTTC
TRBJ2-1 TRBV18 once TRBD2 CASSPLAGVMDEQFF TGTGCCAGCTCTCCTTTAGCGGGAGTGATGGATGAGCAGTTCTTC
TRBJ2-2 TRBV25-1 NA NA CASSETWVAGELFF TGTGCCAGCAGTGAAACGTGGGTTGCCGGGGAGCTGTTTTTT
TRBJ1-1 TRBV7-3 NA TRBD1 CASSQVGQGSTEAFF TGCGCCAGCAGCCAAGTCGGACAGGGGAGCACTGAAGCTTTCTTT
TRBJ2-5 TRBV6-5 NA NA CASSYSSSLETQYF TGTGCCAGCAGTTACTCGAGCAGTTTAGAGACCCAGTACTTC
TRBJ1-5 TRBV19 NA NA CASSIDGNQPQHF TGTGCCAGTAGTATCGACGGCAATCAGCCCCAGCATTTT
TRBJ2-4 TRBV7-9 once TRBD1 CASSPGSRGHDKNIQYF TGTGCCAGCAGCCCGGGGTCCAGGGGGCATGACAAAAACATTCAGTACTTC
TRBJ2-1 TRBV19 NA NA CASSIDLGIGARGQFF TGTGCCAGTAGTATAGATCTCGGAATCGGGGCCCGGGGGCAGTTCTTC
TRBJ2-3 TRBV6-6 NA NA CASDWGTREDTQYF TGTGCCAGCGACTGGGGTACACGGGAAGATACGCAGTATTTT
TRBJ1-1 TRBV18 NA NA CASRGGTAGEAFF TGTGCCAGCCGGGGGGGGACCGCCGGTGAAGCTTTCTTT
TRBJ2-5 TRBV19 NA TRBD1 CASSIGTGVETQYF TGTGCCAGTAGTATAGGGACAGGGGTTGAGACCCAGTACTTC
TRBJ2-1 TRBV4-2 NA NA CASSRLRIGTGGGYNEQFF TGTGCCAGCAGCCGTCTCCGTATCGGCACGGGTGGGGGGTACAATGAGCAGTTCTTC
TRBJ1-4 TRBV19 NA TRBD1 CASSITGAGEEKLFF TGTGCCAGTAGTATCACAGGGGCTGGAGAAGAAAAACTGTTTTTT
TRBJ1-1 TRBV7-9 NA NA CAAGSTEAFF TGTGCCGCGGGATCCACTGAAGCTTTCTTT
TRBJ2-3 TRBV7-2 NA TRBD2 CASSLGGSVTNPHTQYF TGTGCCAGCAGCTTGGGGGGGAGCGTCACAAACCCCCATACGCAGTATTTT
TRBJ2-1 TRBV7-8 NA NA CASSLGTLSSYNEQFF TGTGCCAGCAGCCTCGGGACCCTAAGCTCCTACAATGAGCAGTTCTTC
TRBJ2-6 TRBV7-9 NA NA CASSSSGEGGANVLAF TGTGCCAGCAGCTCATCAGGGGAAGGTGGGGCCAACGTCCTGGCTTTC
TRBJ2-2 TRBV19 NA NA CASSIRGVNAGELFF TGTGCCAGTAGTATTAGGGGGGTGAACGCCGGGGAGCTGTTTTTT